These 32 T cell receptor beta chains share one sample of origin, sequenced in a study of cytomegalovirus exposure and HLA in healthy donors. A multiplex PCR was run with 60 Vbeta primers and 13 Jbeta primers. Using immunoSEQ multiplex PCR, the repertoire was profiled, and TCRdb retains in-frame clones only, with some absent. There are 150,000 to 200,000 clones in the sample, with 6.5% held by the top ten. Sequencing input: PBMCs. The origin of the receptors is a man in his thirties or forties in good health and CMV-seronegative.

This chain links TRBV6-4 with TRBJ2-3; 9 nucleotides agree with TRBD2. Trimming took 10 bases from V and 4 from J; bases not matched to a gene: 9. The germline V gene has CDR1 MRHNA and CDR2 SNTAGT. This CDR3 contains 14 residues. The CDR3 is CATSSGGPPDTQYF. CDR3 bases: TGTGCCACCTCAAGCGGGGGGCCCCCAGATACGCAGTATTTT.

For the CDR3, the DNA is TGTGCCAGTAGTATTTTAGGAGGGGTAGGCGACGAGCAGTACTTC. Translating it yields CASSILGGVGDEQYF. The chain recombines TRBV19 with TRBJ2-7, with a tentative D call TRBD2 (6 bases). CDR1 and CDR2 (germline): LNHDA, SQIVND (reference sequence). V was clipped by 3 bases and J by 5 bases, with 17 bases between them. The CDR3 consists of 15 residues.

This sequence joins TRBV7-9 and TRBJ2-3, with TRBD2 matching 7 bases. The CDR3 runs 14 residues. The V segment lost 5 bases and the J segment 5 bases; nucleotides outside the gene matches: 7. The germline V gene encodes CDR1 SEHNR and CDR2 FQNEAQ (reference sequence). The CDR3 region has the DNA TGTGCCAGCAGCCCAGGACTAGGAGGAGATACGCAGTATTTT. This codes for CASSPGLGGDTQYF.

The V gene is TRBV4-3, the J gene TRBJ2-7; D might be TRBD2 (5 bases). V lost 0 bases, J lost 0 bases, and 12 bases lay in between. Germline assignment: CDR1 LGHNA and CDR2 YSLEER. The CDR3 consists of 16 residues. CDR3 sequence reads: CASSQDFVGSSYEQYF. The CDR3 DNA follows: TGCGCCAGCAGCCAAGATTTCGTAGGGAGCTCCTACGAGCAGTACTTC.

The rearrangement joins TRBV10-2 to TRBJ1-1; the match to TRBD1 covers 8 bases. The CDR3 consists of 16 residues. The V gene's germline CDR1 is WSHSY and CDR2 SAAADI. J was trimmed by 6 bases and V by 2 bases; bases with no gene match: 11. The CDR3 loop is CASSETPTGGFAEAFF. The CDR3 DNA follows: TGCGCCAGCAGTGAGACTCCTACAGGGGGGTTCGCTGAAGCTTTCTTT.

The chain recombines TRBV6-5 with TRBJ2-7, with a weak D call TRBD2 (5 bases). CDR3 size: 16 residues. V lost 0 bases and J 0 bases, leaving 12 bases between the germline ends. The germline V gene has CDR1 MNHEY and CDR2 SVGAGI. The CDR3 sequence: CASSYSNNGDSYEQYF. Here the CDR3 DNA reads TGTGCCAGCAGTTACTCGAACAACGGGGACTCCTACGAGCAGTACTTC.

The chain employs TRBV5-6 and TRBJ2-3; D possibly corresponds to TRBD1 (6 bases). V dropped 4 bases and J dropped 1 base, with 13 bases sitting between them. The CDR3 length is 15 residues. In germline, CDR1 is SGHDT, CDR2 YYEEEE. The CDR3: CASSPWAGGTDTQYF. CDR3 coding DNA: TGTGCCAGCAGCCCCTGGGCAGGGGGCACAGATACGCAGTATTTT. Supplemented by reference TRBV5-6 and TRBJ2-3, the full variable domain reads DAGVTQSPTHLIKTRGQQVTLRCSPKSGHDTVSWYQQALGQGPQFIFQYYEEEERQRGNFPDRFSGHQFPNYSSELNVNALLLGDSALYLCASSPWAGGTDTQYFGPGTRLTVL.

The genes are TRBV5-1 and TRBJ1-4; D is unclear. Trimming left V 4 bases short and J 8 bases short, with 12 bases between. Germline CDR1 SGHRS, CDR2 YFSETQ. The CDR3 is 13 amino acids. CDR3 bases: TGCGCCAGCAGCAGAATACCGCGAGAAAAACTGTTTTTT. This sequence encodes CASSRIPREKLFF.

The CDR3 spells CASSPLAGTGTYEQYF. The CDR3 DNA reads as TGTGCCAGCAGCCCCTTGGCCGGGACAGGGACCTACGAGCAGTACTTC. The chain carries TRBV5-5 and TRBJ2-7, with 9 bases fitting TRBD1. The V and J ends lost 4 bases and 2 bases, in that order; junction bases with no gene match: 10. The germline V gene encodes CDR1 SGHKS and CDR2 YYEKEE (reference sequence). This CDR3 is built from 16 residues.

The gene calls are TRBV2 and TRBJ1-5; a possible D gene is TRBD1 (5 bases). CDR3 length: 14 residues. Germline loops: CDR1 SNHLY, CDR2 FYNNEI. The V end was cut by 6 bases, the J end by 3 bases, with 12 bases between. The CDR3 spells CASRQDSYNQPQHF. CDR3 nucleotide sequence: TGTGCCAGCAGGCAAGACAGCTACAATCAGCCCCAGCATTTT.

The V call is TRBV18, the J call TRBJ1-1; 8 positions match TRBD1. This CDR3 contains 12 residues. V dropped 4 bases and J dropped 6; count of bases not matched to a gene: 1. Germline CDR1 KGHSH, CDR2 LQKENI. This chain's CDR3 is CASSLQGAEAFF. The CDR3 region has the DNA TGTGCCAGCTCACTACAGGGGGCTGAAGCTTTCTTT.

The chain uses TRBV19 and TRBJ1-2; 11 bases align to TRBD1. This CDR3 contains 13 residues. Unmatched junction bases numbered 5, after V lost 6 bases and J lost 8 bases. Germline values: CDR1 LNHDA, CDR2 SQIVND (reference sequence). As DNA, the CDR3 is TGTGCCAGTAGATCGGACAGGGGGCCCGGCTACACCTTC. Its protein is CASRSDRGPGYTF.

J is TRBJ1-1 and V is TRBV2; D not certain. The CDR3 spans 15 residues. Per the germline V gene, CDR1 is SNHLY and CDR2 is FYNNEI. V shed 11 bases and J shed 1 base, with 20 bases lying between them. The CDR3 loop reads CAVRTGGIGNTEAFF. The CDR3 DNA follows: TGTGCCGTCCGGACGGGAGGCATCGGGAACACTGAAGCTTTCTTT. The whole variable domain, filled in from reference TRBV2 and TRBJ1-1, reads EPEVTQTPSHQVTQMGQEVILRCVPISNHLYFYWYRQILGQKVEFLVSFYNNEISEKSEIFDDQFSVERPDGSNFTLKIRSTKLEDSAMYFCAVRTGGIGNTEAFFGQGTRLTVV.

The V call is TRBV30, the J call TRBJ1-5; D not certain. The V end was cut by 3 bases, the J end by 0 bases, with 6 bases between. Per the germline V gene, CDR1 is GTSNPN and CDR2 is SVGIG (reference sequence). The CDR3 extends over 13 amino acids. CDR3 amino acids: CAWSVYSNQPQHF. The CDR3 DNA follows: TGTGCCTGGAGCGTGTATAGCAATCAGCCCCAGCATTTT.

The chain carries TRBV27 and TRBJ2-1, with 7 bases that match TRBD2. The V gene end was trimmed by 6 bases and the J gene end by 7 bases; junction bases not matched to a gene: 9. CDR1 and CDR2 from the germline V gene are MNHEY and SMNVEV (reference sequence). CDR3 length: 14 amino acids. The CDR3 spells CASSGGRVSNEQFF. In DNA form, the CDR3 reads TGTGCCAGCAGCGGTGGGAGGGTGTCGAATGAGCAGTTCTTC.

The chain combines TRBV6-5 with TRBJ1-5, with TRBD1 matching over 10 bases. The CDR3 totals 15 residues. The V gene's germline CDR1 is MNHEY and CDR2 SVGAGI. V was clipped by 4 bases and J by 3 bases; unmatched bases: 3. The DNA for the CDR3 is TGTGCCAGCAGTTTGGGACAGGGGTTCAATCAGCCCCAGCATTTT. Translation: CASSLGQGFNQPQHF.

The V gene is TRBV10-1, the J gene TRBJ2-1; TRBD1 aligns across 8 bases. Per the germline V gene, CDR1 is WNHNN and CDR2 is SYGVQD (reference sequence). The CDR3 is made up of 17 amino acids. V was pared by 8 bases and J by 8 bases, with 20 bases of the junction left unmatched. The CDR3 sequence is CASSDRVVGQRADEQFF. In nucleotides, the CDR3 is TGCGCCAGCTCGGACAGGGTGGTCGGCCAAAGAGCAGATGAGCAGTTCTTC.

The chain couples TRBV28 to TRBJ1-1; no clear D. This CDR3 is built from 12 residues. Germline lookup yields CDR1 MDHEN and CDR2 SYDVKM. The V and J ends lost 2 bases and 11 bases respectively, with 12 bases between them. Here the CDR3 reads CASSLIGPGAFF. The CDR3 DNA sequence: TGTGCCAGCAGTTTAATTGGTCCCGGGGCTTTCTTT.

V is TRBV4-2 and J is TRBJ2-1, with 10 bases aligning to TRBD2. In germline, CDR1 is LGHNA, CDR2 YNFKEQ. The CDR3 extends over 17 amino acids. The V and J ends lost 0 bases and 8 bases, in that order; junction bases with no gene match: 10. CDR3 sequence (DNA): TGTGCCAGCAGCCAAGATACAGCAGCGGGGGGGCTAGATGAGCAGTTCTTC. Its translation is CASSQDTAAGGLDEQFF.

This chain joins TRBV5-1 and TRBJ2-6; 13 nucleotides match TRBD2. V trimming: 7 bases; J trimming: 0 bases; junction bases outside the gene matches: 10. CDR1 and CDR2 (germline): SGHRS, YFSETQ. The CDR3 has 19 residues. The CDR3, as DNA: TGCGCCAGCGCGGGACTAGCGGGGCGGGGTAGCTCTGGGGCCAACGTCCTGACTTTC. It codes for CASAGLAGRGSSGANVLTF.

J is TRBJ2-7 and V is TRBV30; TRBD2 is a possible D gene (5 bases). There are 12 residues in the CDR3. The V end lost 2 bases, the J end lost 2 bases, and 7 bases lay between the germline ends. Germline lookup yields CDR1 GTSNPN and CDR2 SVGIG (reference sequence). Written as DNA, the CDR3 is TGTGCCTGGAGTCAGCGGACCTACGAGCAGTACTTC. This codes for CAWSQRTYEQYF.

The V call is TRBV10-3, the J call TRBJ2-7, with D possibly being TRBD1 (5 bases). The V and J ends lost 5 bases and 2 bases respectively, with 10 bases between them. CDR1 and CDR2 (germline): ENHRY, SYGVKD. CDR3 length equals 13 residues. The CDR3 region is CAISTQGAYEQYF. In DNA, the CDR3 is TGTGCCATCAGTACCCAGGGCGCCTACGAGCAGTACTTC.

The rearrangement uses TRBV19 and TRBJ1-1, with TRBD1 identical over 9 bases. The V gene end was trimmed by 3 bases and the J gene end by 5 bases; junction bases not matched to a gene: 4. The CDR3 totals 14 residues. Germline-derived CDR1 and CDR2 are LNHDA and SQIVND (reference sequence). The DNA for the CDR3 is TGTGCCAGTAGTATCGGGGACAGGGCGACTGAAGCTTTCTTT. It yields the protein CASSIGDRATEAFF. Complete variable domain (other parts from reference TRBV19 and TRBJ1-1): DGGITQSPKYLFRKEGQNVTLSCEQNLNHDAMYWYRQDPGQGLRLIYYSQIVNDFQKGDIAEGYSVSREKKESFPLTVTSAQKNPTAFYLCASSIGDRATEAFFGQGTRLTVV.

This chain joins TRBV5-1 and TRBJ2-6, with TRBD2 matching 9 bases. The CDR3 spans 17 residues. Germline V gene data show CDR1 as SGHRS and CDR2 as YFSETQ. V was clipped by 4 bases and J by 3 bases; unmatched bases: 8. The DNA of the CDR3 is TGCGCCAGCAGCGCGGGGGGGAGTACGGGTGGGGCCAACGTCCTGACTTTC. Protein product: CASSAGGSTGGANVLTF.

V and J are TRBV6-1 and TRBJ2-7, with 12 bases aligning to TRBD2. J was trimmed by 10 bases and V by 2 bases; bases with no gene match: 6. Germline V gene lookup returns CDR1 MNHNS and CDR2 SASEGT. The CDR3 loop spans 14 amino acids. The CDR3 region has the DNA TGTGCCAGCAGTGAACGGACTAGCGGGACCCGTCAGTACTTC. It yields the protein CASSERTSGTRQYF.

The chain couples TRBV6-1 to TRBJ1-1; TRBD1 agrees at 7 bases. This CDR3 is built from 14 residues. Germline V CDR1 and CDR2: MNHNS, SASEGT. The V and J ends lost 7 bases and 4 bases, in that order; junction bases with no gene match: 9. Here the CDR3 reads CASTQRGPGTEAFF. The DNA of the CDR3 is TGTGCCAGCACCCAAAGGGGGCCGGGCACTGAAGCTTTCTTT.

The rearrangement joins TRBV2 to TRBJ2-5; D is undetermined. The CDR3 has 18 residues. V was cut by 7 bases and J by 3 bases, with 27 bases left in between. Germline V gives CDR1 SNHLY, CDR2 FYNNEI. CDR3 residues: CASKVPLPSLDTEETQYF. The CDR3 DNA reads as TGTGCCAGCAAAGTCCCCCTCCCGTCCCTTGACACCGAAGAGACCCAGTACTTC.

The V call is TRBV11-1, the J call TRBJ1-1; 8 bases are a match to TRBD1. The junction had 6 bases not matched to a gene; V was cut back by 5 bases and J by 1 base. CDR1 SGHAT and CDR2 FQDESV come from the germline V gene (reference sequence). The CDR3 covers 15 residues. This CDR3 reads CASSAVRGQNTEAFF. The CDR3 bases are TGTGCCAGCAGCGCGGTCAGGGGGCAGAACACTGAAGCTTTCTTT.

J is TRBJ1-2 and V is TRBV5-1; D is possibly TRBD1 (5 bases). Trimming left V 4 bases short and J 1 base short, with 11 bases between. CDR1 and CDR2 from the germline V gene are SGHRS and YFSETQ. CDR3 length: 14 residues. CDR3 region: CASSAGGDNYGYTF. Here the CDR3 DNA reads TGCGCCAGCAGCGCGGGAGGGGATAACTATGGCTACACCTTC.

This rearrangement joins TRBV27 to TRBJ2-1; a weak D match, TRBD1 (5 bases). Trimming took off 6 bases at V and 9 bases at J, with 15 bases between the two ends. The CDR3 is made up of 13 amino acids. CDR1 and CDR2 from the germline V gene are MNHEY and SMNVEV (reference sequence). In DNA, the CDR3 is TGTGCCAGCAGCACCACAGGTTCGAGTGAGCAGTTCTTC. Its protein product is CASSTTGSSEQFF.

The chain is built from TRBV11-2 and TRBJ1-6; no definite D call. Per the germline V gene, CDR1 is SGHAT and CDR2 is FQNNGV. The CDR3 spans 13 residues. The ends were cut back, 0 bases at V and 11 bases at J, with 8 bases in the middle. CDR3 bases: TGTGCCAGCAGCTTAGATCTTAGAACACCCCTCCACTTT. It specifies CASSLDLRTPLHF.

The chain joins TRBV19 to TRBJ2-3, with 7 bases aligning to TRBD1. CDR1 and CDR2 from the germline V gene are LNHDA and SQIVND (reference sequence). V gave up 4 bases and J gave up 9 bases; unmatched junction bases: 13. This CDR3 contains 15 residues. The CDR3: CASSTSGTVSGTQYF. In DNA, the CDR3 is TGTGCCAGTAGTACCTCCGGGACAGTAAGTGGCACGCAGTATTTT.